Presented here are 28 T cell receptor beta chains from one specimen sequenced in a study of T cells in Graves' hyperthyroidism and ophthalmopathy. From RNA transcripts, TCR beta CDR3 regions were amplified. Researchers ran a first-round RT-PCR on the TCR CDR3 using the HTBI primer set. TCRdb analysed the multiplex PCR reads with MiXCR anew, one entry per CDR3 protein. The data hold about 640,000 distinct CDR3 sequences, with roughly 45% observed a single time. The sample was peripheral blood or thyroid tissue (not recorded which). The source is an adult man with Graves' disease, either hyperthyroidism or ophthalmopathy (not recorded which).

The rearrangement joins TRBV6-6 to TRBJ1-4, with 7 bases identical to TRBD1. CDR1 MNHNY and CDR2 SVGAGI come from the germline V gene (reference sequence). This CDR3 is 16 amino acids long. Losses at the gene ends were 4 bases for V and 2 bases for J; bases not matched to a gene: 7. The CDR3 DNA reads as TGTGCCAGCAGTTCTCGACAGGGCTCGACTAATGAAAAACTGTTTTTT. Translation gives CASSSRQGSTNEKLFF.

This clonotype has only a few counts. This chain links TRBV9 with TRBJ2-2, with 11 bases identical to TRBD2. V gave up 4 bases and J gave up 7 bases; unmatched junction bases: 9. The CDR3 runs 16 residues. CDR1 SGDLS and CDR2 YYNGEE come from the germline V gene. The CDR3 DNA reads TGTGCCAGCAGCTCTGTACTAGCGGGAGCGAGCGGGGAGCTGTTTTTT. Translated, it gives CASSSVLAGASGELFF. The whole variable domain, remainder taken from reference TRBV9 and TRBJ2-2, is DSGVTQTPKHLITATGQRVTLRCSPRSGDLSVYWYQQSLDQGLQFLIQYYNGEERAKGNILERFSAQQFPDLHSELNLSSLELGDSALYFCASSSVLAGASGELFFGEGSRLTVL.

This clonotype turned up a few times. The rearrangement joins TRBV7-9 to TRBJ1-1; D call uncertain. The CDR3 is made up of 14 amino acids. Trimming removed 5 bases from V and 3 bases from J, with 13 bases in between. The germline V gene has CDR1 SEHNR and CDR2 FQNEAQ (reference sequence). Here the CDR3 DNA reads TGTGCCAGCAGCGGCTGGGCCTTTCACACTGAAGCTTTCTTT. Its translation is CASSGWAFHTEAFF.

V and J are TRBV29-1 and TRBJ1-1; TRBD1 agrees at 10 bases. The V segment lost 7 bases and the J segment 0 bases; nucleotides outside the gene matches: 8. Germline assignment: CDR1 SQVTM and CDR2 ANQGSEA. CDR3 size: 15 residues. The CDR3 loop reads CSAAMDRGLNTEAFF. The CDR3 DNA is TGCAGCGCCGCAATGGACAGGGGGTTGAACACTGAAGCTTTCTTT.

This clonotype has ten or more counts. The chain couples TRBV7-9 to TRBJ2-5, with TRBD1 matching over 7 bases. Trimming took 5 bases from V and 5 from J; bases not matched to a gene: 5. Germline V gene lookup returns CDR1 SEHNR and CDR2 FQNEAQ (reference sequence). CDR3 length: 13 amino acids. The CDR3 region is CASSLGTVETQYF. The CDR3 DNA reads as TGTGCCAGCAGCCTTGGGACAGTTGAGACCCAGTACTTC. The whole variable domain, filled in from reference TRBV7-9 and TRBJ2-5, reads DTGVSQNPRHKITKRGQNVTFRCDPISEHNRLYWYRQTLGQGPEFLTYFQNEAQLEKSRLLSDRFSAERPKGSFSTLEIQRTEQGDSAMYLCASSLGTVETQYFGPGTRLLVL.

This sequence joins TRBV25-1 and TRBJ1-1, with D possibly matching TRBD1 (6 bases). V was pared by 4 bases and J by 9 bases, with 12 bases between. The length of the CDR3 is 12 residues. Germline assignment: CDR1 MGHDK and CDR2 SYGVNS. DNA of the CDR3: TGTGCCAGCAGTGTACACCAGGGGAAAGCTTTCTTT. It translates to CASSVHQGKAFF.

The V gene is TRBV9, the J gene TRBJ2-7; 10 nucleotides match TRBD2. The CDR3 extends over 15 amino acids. Germline values: CDR1 SGDLS, CDR2 YYNGEE. The J segment lost 3 bases and the V segment lost 4 bases, leaving 7 bases of the junction unmatched. CDR3 region: CASSTTGLADYEQYF. The CDR3 DNA reads as TGTGCCAGCAGCACTACCGGACTAGCGGACTACGAGCAGTACTTC.

The table lists this clonotype with many counts. V and J are TRBV10-2 and TRBJ1-6; 8 bases match TRBD1. After removal of 3 bases from V and 7 bases from J, the junction contained 11 bases not matched to a gene. The CDR3 contains 17 residues. Germline CDR1 and CDR2: WSHSY and SAAADI. Written as DNA, the CDR3 is TGCGCCAGCAGTGAAACTCAGGGGGCGCGCCTAAATTCACCCCTCCACTTT. This translates into CASSETQGARLNSPLHF.

Many counts were recorded for this clonotype. The chain has TRBV9 and TRBJ1-3; 9 bases are shared with TRBD1. Germline V gene sequence: CDR1 SGDLS, CDR2 YYNGEE. Trimming took 0 bases from V and 6 from J; bases not matched to a gene: 7. The CDR3 length is 16 residues. CDR3 bases: TGTGCCAGCAGCGTAGCTACAGGGGGCTCCGCAAACACCATATATTTT. Translation gives CASSVATGGSANTIYF.

This clonotype was picked up a small number of times. The chain has TRBV5-6 and TRBJ2-7; unclear D gene. The CDR3 totals 13 residues. V gave up 0 bases and J gave up 6 bases, with 10 bases separating them. Germline loops: CDR1 SGHDT, CDR2 YYEEEE. DNA for the CDR3: TGTGCCAGCAGCTTGGGAAGATACCGCGAGCAGTACTTC. Translated, it gives CASSLGRYREQYF.

Here the CDR3 DNA reads TGCGCCAGCAGGGGCGAAGGACATTCACCCCTCCACTTT. Its protein product is CASRGEGHSPLHF. This sequence joins TRBV10-2 and TRBJ1-6; no clear D gene. V was shortened by 6 bases and J by 8 bases, with 11 bases between the two germline ends. Germline values: CDR1 WSHSY, CDR2 SAAADI. The CDR3 consists of 13 residues.

This clonotype was observed many times. V gene TRBV24-1 combines with J gene TRBJ1-2; D call uncertain. Germline CDR1 is KGHDR and CDR2 is SFDVKD. The CDR3 totals 15 residues. V shed 4 bases and J shed 2 bases, with 13 bases lying between them. The CDR3, as DNA: TGTGCCACCAGTGACCCGGACGGTGAGAACTATGGCTACACCTTC. Protein: CATSDPDGENYGYTF.

The V and J genes are TRBV2 and TRBJ2-6; no clear D. CDR1 and CDR2 (germline): SNHLY, FYNNEI. V was cut by 1 base and J by 2 bases, with 6 bases left in between. CDR3 length: 15 residues. CDR3 sequence (DNA): TGTGCCAGCAGTGAAGAAGGAGCTGGGGCCAACGTCCTGACTTTC. The encoded protein is CASSEEGAGANVLTF.

The count of this clonotype is one. This chain uses TRBV20-1 with TRBJ1-4; 8 bases agree with TRBD1. J lost 6 bases, V lost 0 bases, and 9 bases had no gene match. Germline V gene data show CDR1 as DFQATT and CDR2 as SNEGSKA (reference sequence). The CDR3 runs 16 residues. CDR3 region: CSARDVAGGGYEKLFF. The CDR3 coding sequence is TGCAGTGCTAGAGATGTGGCAGGGGGCGGTTATGAAAAACTGTTTTTT.

The gene calls are TRBV20-1 and TRBJ1-5, with D possibly TRBD1 on 6 matching bases. The CDR3 totals 15 residues. Deletions cut 6 bases from V and 5 bases from J, with 20 bases between. In germline, CDR1 is DFQATT, CDR2 SNEGSKA (reference sequence). The DNA for the CDR3 is TGCAGTGCAACCCCGAGACAGGTGTCACATCAGCCCCAGCATTTT. This codes for CSATPRQVSHQPQHF.

The gene calls are TRBV10-3 and TRBJ2-5; D is undetermined. The CDR3 is made up of 11 amino acids. Trimming stripped 6 bases from V and 4 bases from J, with 6 bases between. Germline lookup yields CDR1 ENHRY and CDR2 SYGVKD. Here the CDR3 reads CAIRNSETQYF. CDR3 nucleotide sequence: TGTGCCATCAGGAATTCAGAGACCCAGTACTTC.

To note about this clonotype: This may be a read error: a much more frequent sequence differs by one nucleotide. The final CDR3 position lacks the conserved phenylalanine or tryptophan, pointing to a likely read error. The CDR3 reads CATSMGGLNSPLHL. The CDR3 DNA reads as TGTGCCACCAGCATGGGGGGTTTAAATTCACCCCTCCACCTT. The rearrangement links TRBV15 to TRBJ1-6, with D maybe TRBD1 (5 bases). Germline values: CDR1 LNHNV, CDR2 YYDKDF (reference sequence). V was shortened by 4 bases and J by 7 bases, with 11 bases between the two germline ends. The CDR3 runs 14 residues.

This chain uses TRBV6-1 with TRBJ1-1; TRBD1 aligns across 7 bases. The CDR3 is made up of 16 amino acids. The ends lost 5 bases at V and 1 base at J; junction bases unmatched: 10. The germline V gene encodes CDR1 MNHNS and CDR2 SASEGT. In DNA, the CDR3 is TGTGCCAGCAGTTGGCCCCCCCCAGGGGGGAACACTGAAGCTTTCTTT. It codes for CASSWPPPGGNTEAFF.

This clonotype occurred a few times. Compared with germline, one end of the junction differs, possibly owing to a read error. The CDR3 reads CASSYSQGIYGYTF. For the CDR3, the DNA is TGTGCCAGCAGTTACTCGCAGGGAATCTATGGCTACACCTTC. The chain employs TRBV10-3 and TRBJ1-2; D may be TRBD1 (5 bases). CDR1 and CDR2 from the germline V gene are ENHRY and SYGVKD. CDR3 length equals 14 residues.

The chain uses TRBV15 and TRBJ1-4; 9 bases are a match to TRBD1. The germline V gene encodes CDR1 LNHNV and CDR2 YYDKDF (reference sequence). The CDR3 is 16 amino acids. J gave up 7 bases and V 2 bases, and 8 bases lay outside the gene matches. The CDR3 sequence: CATSRRSGTGSEKLFF. As DNA, the CDR3 is TGTGCCACCAGCAGAAGATCCGGGACAGGGAGTGAAAAACTGTTTTTT.

This clonotype appeared many times. J is TRBJ2-6 and V is TRBV24-1; 7 bases agree with TRBD1. The V and J ends lost 3 bases and 4 bases, in that order; junction bases with no gene match: 8. This CDR3 is built from 17 residues. CDR1 and CDR2 (germline): KGHDR, SFDVKD. The CDR3 DNA reads as TGTGCCACCAGTGATGAGACACAGGGGCACGGGGCCAACGTCCTGACTTTC. This translates into CATSDETQGHGANVLTF.

This clonotype was counted only a few times. This chain uses TRBV20-1 with TRBJ1-2; the D is unclear. Germline assignment: CDR1 DFQATT and CDR2 SNEGSKA (reference sequence). Trimming left V 6 bases short and J 4 bases short, with 12 bases between. This CDR3 has 12 residues. Here the CDR3 reads CSAHSFGYGYTF. CDR3 nucleotides: TGCAGTGCCCATTCATTCGGCTATGGCTACACCTTC.

The chain recombines TRBV28 with TRBJ1-5, with D unresolved. This CDR3 contains 14 residues. Trimming removed 6 bases at V and 2 bases at J, with 11 bases between. The V gene's germline CDR1 is MDHEN and CDR2 SYDVKM. The DNA of the CDR3 is TGTGCCAGCAGCTACGGGGTGCGCAATCAGCCCCAGCATTTT. It translates to CASSYGVRNQPQHF.

This clonotype was seen more than once but under ten times. The rearrangement links TRBV10-1 to TRBJ1-5; D unresolved. Trimming shortened V by 7 bases and J by 0 bases, and 4 bases separated the two germline ends. CDR3 length equals 12 residues. The germline CDR1 and CDR2 sequences are WNHNN and SYGVQD (reference sequence). The CDR3 DNA is TGCGCCAGCATAAATAGCAATCAGCCCCAGCATTTT. It translates to CASINSNQPQHF.

The CDR3, as DNA: TGTGCCAGCTCACCAGCCCGAGGGACAGGAGAGTACTATGGCTACACCTTC. Its translation: CASSPARGTGEYYGYTF. V is TRBV2 and J is TRBJ1-2; 8 bases line up with TRBD1. Germline CDR1 and CDR2: SNHLY and FYNNEI. This CDR3 is built from 17 residues. J lost 3 bases, V lost 8 bases, and 17 bases had no gene match.

This clonotype was observed a single time. A clone one base away is much larger, so this may be a read error. CDR3 bases: TGTGCCAGCAGCCTGGACTACCCGGTAGATGGCTACACCTTC. Its translation is CASSLDYPVDGYTF. The rearrangement joins TRBV7-2 to TRBJ1-2; D remains ambiguous. This CDR3 spans 14 amino acids. Per the germline V gene, CDR1 is SGHTA and CDR2 is FQGNSA. Trimming stripped 5 bases from V and 6 bases from J, with 16 bases between.

The chain combines TRBV7-9 with TRBJ1-2, with 8 positions matching TRBD1. The germline gives CDR1 SEHNR, CDR2 FQNEAQ (reference sequence). V trimming: 3 bases; J trimming: 2 bases; junction bases outside the gene matches: 5. There are 15 residues in the CDR3. CDR3 in DNA: TGTGCCAGCAGCTTCCGGGACAGGTCGAACTATGGCTACACCTTC. Translating gives CASSFRDRSNYGYTF.

In its sample, this clonotype was seen a few times. The CDR3 here is CASSLGRGPAFF. DNA for the CDR3: TGTGCCAGCAGCTTAGGCCGGGGTCCCGCTTTCTTT. V usage is TRBV13 and J usage is TRBJ1-1, with D hard to call. Per the germline V gene, CDR1 is PRHDT and CDR2 is FYEKMQ (reference sequence). The CDR3 contains 12 residues. Trimming pared 0 bases from V and 11 bases from J, leaving 10 bases between. Full variable domain (remainder filled in from reference TRBV13 and TRBJ1-1): AAGVIQSPRHLIKEKRETATLKCYPIPRHDTVYWYQQGPGQDPQFLISFYEKMQSDKGSIPDRFSAQQFSDYHSELNMSSLELGDSALYFCASSLGRGPAFFGQGTRLTVV.